A single sample gave rise to the 21 T cell receptor beta chains below, sequenced in a study of cytomegalovirus exposure and HLA in healthy donors. PCR used 60 Vbeta primers and 13 Jbeta primers. Libraries were prepared by immunoSEQ multiplex PCR; TCRdb keeps only in-frame clonotypes and omits some of them. The table lists about 130,000 clones, 80% of them singletons. The sequencing input was PBMCs. These receptors came from a male donor in good health and CMV-seronegative.

The chain recombines TRBV21-1 with TRBJ1-2; TRBD1 is the table's D call and was not checked against the DNA. TRBV21-1 is termed a pseudogene. This CDR3 is built from 17 residues. The CDR3 nucleotides are TGTGCCAGCAGCAAAGTAAGTGCAGGGGGCGGTCTTAATGGCTACACCTTC. It specifies CASSKVSAGGGLNGYTF.

This chain links TRBV5-1 with TRBJ1-6; TRBD1 matches 9 bases. This CDR3 spans 17 amino acids. Germline CDR1 reads SGHRS; CDR2 reads YFSETQ. With V trimmed by 4 bases and J by 2 bases, 7 bases remained unmatched. The CDR3 sequence is CASSVGQGRTYNSPLHF. CDR3 DNA: TGCGCCAGCAGCGTCGGACAGGGGAGGACCTATAATTCACCCCTCCACTTT. Based on the CDR3 plus reference TRBV5-1 and TRBJ1-6, the full variable domain is KAGVTQTPRYLIKTRGQQVTLSCSPISGHRSVSWYQQTPGQGLQFLFEYFSETQRNKGNFPGRFSGRQFSNSRSEMNVSTLELGDSALYLCASSVGQGRTYNSPLHFGNGTRLTVT.

The chain carries TRBV5-1 and TRBJ2-1, with 9 nucleotides matching TRBD2. Trimming removed 0 bases from V and 7 bases from J; junction bases left unmatched: 2. This CDR3 has 14 amino acids. CDR1 is SGHRS, CDR2 YFSETQ, per germline. The chain's CDR3 is CASSLGLAANEQFF. The CDR3 region has the DNA TGCGCCAGCAGCTTGGGACTAGCGGCTAATGAGCAGTTCTTC. The whole variable domain, remainder taken from reference TRBV5-1 and TRBJ2-1, is KAGVTQTPRYLIKTRGQQVTLSCSPISGHRSVSWYQQTPGQGLQFLFEYFSETQRNKGNFPGRFSGRQFSNSRSEMNVSTLELGDSALYLCASSLGLAANEQFFGPGTRLTVL.

This clone appeared once. The chain couples TRBV5-1 to TRBJ2-5, with 7 positions matching TRBD1. The CDR3 extends over 13 amino acids. Germline trimming cut 3 bases from V and 2 bases from J; bases unmatched to any gene: 1. Germline lookup yields CDR1 SGHRS and CDR2 YFSETQ. The CDR3 loop is CASSSQGQETQYF. The CDR3 DNA is TGCGCCAGCAGCTCACAGGGGCAAGAGACCCAGTACTTC.

This rearrangement joins TRBV2 to TRBJ2-7; 9 bases fit TRBD2. V gave up 5 bases and J gave up 0 bases; unmatched junction bases: 5. Germline V gene lookup returns CDR1 SNHLY and CDR2 FYNNEI. The CDR3 is 15 residues long. CDR3 nucleotide sequence: TGTGCCAGCAGTTTAGCGGGAGAGGACTCCTACGAGCAGTACTTC. Amino acids: CASSLAGEDSYEQYF.

The chain recombines TRBV2 with TRBJ1-2; D call uncertain. Germline CDR1 reads SNHLY; CDR2 reads FYNNEI. V lost 2 bases and J lost 4, with 5 bases in between. The CDR3 loop spans 12 amino acids. The CDR3 DNA is TGTGCCAGCAGTGAACCCAGCTATGGCTACACCTTC. Protein sequence: CASSEPSYGYTF. Full variable domain (outside the CDR3, taken from reference TRBV2 and TRBJ1-2): EPEVTQTPSHQVTQMGQEVILRCVPISNHLYFYWYRQILGQKVEFLVSFYNNEISEKSEIFDDQFSVERPDGSNFTLKIRSTKLEDSAMYFCASSEPSYGYTFGSGTRLTVV.

This chain links TRBV13 with TRBJ2-5; 9 bases are shared with TRBD1. Germline V gene data show CDR1 as PRHDT and CDR2 as FYEKMQ (reference sequence). The CDR3 covers 15 residues. Trimming removed 5 bases from V and 0 bases from J; junction bases left unmatched: 4. The chain's CDR3 is CASSGTGRYQETQYF. CDR3 sequence (DNA): TGTGCCAGCAGCGGGACAGGGCGGTACCAAGAGACCCAGTACTTC.

There are a few counts of this clone. The V gene is TRBV19, the J gene TRBJ1-2; D is perhaps TRBD1 (6 bases). This CDR3 spans 13 amino acids. V dropped 2 bases and J dropped 5 bases, with 9 bases sitting between them. CDR1 LNHDA and CDR2 SQIVND come from the germline V gene (reference sequence). The CDR3 protein is CASSINRDYGYTF. CDR3 nucleotides: TGTGCCAGTAGTATAAACAGGGATTATGGCTACACCTTC.

V and J are TRBV2 and TRBJ1-3; D uncertain. The germline V gene has CDR1 SNHLY and CDR2 FYNNEI. This CDR3 contains 14 residues. V shed 6 bases and J shed 3 bases, with 12 bases lying between them. The CDR3 loop is CASSKEAVGNTIYF. The CDR3 DNA reads as TGTGCCAGCAGCAAAGAGGCAGTTGGAAACACCATATATTTT.

This clone occurred once. The rearrangement links TRBV25-1 to TRBJ2-1; D may be TRBD2 (6 bases). CDR1 and CDR2 (germline): MGHDK, SYGVNS. V was pared by 7 bases and J by 4 bases, with 20 bases between. There are 16 residues in the CDR3. This CDR3 reads CASNRGGGGVYNEQFF. CDR3 DNA sequence: TGTGCCAGCAACCGGGGCGGAGGCGGGGTATACAATGAGCAGTTCTTC.

The V call is TRBV7-3, the J call TRBJ2-2; unclear D gene. Germline-derived CDR1 and CDR2 are SGHTA and FQGTGA. V lost 5 bases to trimming and J lost 3 bases, with 10 bases between them. The CDR3 totals 14 residues. DNA for the CDR3: TGTGCCAGCAGCCGCCAGAGGCACACCGGGGAGCTGTTTTTT. Protein product: CASSRQRHTGELFF.

This chain joins TRBV5-4 and TRBJ2-5; TRBD2 is a possible D gene (7 bases). The CDR3 is made up of 13 amino acids. Germline assignment: CDR1 SGHNT and CDR2 YYREEE (reference sequence). V gave up 4 bases and J gave up 4 bases, with 11 bases separating them. The CDR3 reads CASSPGGPETQYF. In nucleotides, the CDR3 is TGTGCCAGCAGCCCGGGGGGCCCAGAGACCCAGTACTTC.

This chain links TRBV6-1 with TRBJ1-5; D may be TRBD1 (6 bases). The germline V gene has CDR1 MNHNS and CDR2 SASEGT. The CDR3 is 13 residues long. Trimming removed 3 bases from V and 8 bases from J, with 11 bases in between. This chain's CDR3 is CASSDNRAKPQHF. CDR3 DNA sequence: TGTGCCAGCAGTGACAACAGGGCAAAGCCCCAGCATTTT.

The chain is built from TRBV7-8 and TRBJ1-1; 8 bases map to TRBD1. J was trimmed by 1 base and V by 3 bases; bases with no gene match: 10. This CDR3 contains 17 residues. Germline V gene lookup returns CDR1 SGHVS and CDR2 FQNEAQ. The CDR3 here is CASSFRTGQGGNTEAFF. The CDR3 region has the DNA TGTGCCAGCAGCTTTCGGACAGGGCAGGGGGGGAACACTGAAGCTTTCTTT.

This CDR3 reads CASTRRNEQFF. CDR3 coding DNA: TGTGCCAGCACCAGGAGGAATGAGCAGTTCTTC. This chain uses TRBV6-5 with TRBJ2-1, with a possible D match to TRBD2 (5 bases). Germline V gene data show CDR1 as MNHEY and CDR2 as SVGAGI. V was clipped by 7 bases and J by 7 bases, with 8 bases between them. This CDR3 is built from 11 residues.

The V gene is TRBV5-5, the J gene TRBJ2-5; 8 bases are shared with TRBD2. J gave up 0 bases and V 3 bases, and 10 bases lay outside the gene matches. This CDR3 comprises 17 residues. Germline-derived CDR1 and CDR2 are SGHKS and YYEKEE (reference sequence). The CDR3 sequence: CASSSLSGGRYQETQYF. The CDR3 region has the DNA TGTGCCAGCAGCTCTCTAAGCGGGGGCCGGTACCAAGAGACCCAGTACTTC.

V gene TRBV5-1 combines with J gene TRBJ2-1; no clear D gene. From germline, CDR1 is SGHRS and CDR2 YFSETQ. The length of the CDR3 is 11 residues. The CDR3 is CAQPVYNEQFF. The CDR3 bases are TGCGCACAGCCTGTCTACAATGAGCAGTTCTTC.

The chain is built from TRBV7-2 and TRBJ2-3, with 9 bases lining up with TRBD1. The V gene end was trimmed by 6 bases and the J gene end by 1 base; junction bases not matched to a gene: 8. This CDR3 contains 16 residues. Per the germline V gene, CDR1 is SGHTA and CDR2 is FQGNSA. CDR3 DNA: TGTGCCAGCAGGGACAGGGGTACTTCTCGCACAGATACGCAGTATTTT. As protein: CASRDRGTSRTDTQYF.

CDR3 amino acids: CASSLPGLAGGAGDEQFF. CDR3 nucleotides: TGCGCCAGCAGCTTACCGGGACTAGCGGGAGGGGCTGGTGATGAGCAGTTCTTC. V and J are TRBV5-1 and TRBJ2-1; TRBD2 aligns across 16 bases. The CDR3 extends over 18 amino acids. Germline V gene lookup returns CDR1 SGHRS and CDR2 YFSETQ. Trimming cost V 2 bases and J 8 bases; bases outside gene matches: 10.

This chain uses TRBV6-5 with TRBJ1-4, with a tentative D call TRBD1 (6 bases). Looked up from germline, CDR1 is MNHEY and CDR2 is SVGAGI. The germline V and J ends were trimmed by 0 bases and 5 bases, with 13 bases remaining between them. The CDR3 has 16 amino acids. The CDR3 spells CASSYSIGTGNEKLFF. The CDR3 DNA sequence: TGTGCCAGCAGTTACTCGATTGGAACAGGGAATGAAAAACTGTTTTTT.

The chain employs TRBV7-9 and TRBJ1-1, with 7 bases that match TRBD1. In germline, CDR1 is SEHNR, CDR2 FQNEAQ (reference sequence). The V and J ends lost 4 bases and 2 bases, in that order; junction bases with no gene match: 7. There are 15 residues in the CDR3. The chain's CDR3 is CASSWLQGRNTEAFF. The CDR3 DNA reads TGTGCCAGCAGCTGGTTACAGGGGAGAAACACTGAAGCTTTCTTT. The full variable domain, completed using reference TRBV7-9 and TRBJ1-1, is DTGVSQNPRHKITKRGQNVTFRCDPISEHNRLYWYRQTLGQGPEFLTYFQNEAQLEKSRLLSDRFSAERPKGSFSTLEIQRTEQGDSAMYLCASSWLQGRNTEAFFGQGTRLTVV.